This TCR beta chain was retrieved from a study of regulatory T cells in long-lasting Graves disease. Overall study context: Patients newly diagnosed with Graves' had been on antithyroid drugs for under 3 months. Notes on the study in general: Persistent patients had more shared public clonotypes (2,741) than new patients (around 950). Persistent disease showed a preference for TRBV28, TRBJ1-2 and TRBJ2-5. Possibly, too few samples lowered accuracy.

The sample's time point: newly diagnosed GD, antithyroid drugs for less than 3 months. The TCR library was made from RNA extracted from PBMCs. Library construction for TCR beta used iRepertoire HTBI primers and Arm-PCR of CDR3 regions. TCRdb ran MiXCR on the multiplex PCR reads and lists one entry per CDR3 protein. The top ten hold 18% of the sample, which has 600,000 to 650,000 distinct CDR3 sequences, 15% to 20% seen once. This clonotype was seen a handful of times. The antigen remains undetermined. This may come from a read error, since a much larger clone is one base off. V gave up 4 bases and J gave up 12 bases, with 24 bases separating them. Germline V gives CDR1 SGHTA, CDR2 FQGNSA. CDR3 length equals 15 residues. These data are also associated with another study on T cells in Graves' hyperthyroidism and ophthalmopathy.

This specimen consisted of peripheral blood mononuclear cells (PBMCs), obtained at new diagnosis, from a patient treated with antithyroid drugs. This sequence was found in a woman in her twenties or thirties with Graves disease. The chain links TRBV7-2 to TRBJ1-2; D is undetermined. This CDR3 is CASSSPQDGLGSHTF. The CDR3, as DNA: TGTGCCAGCAGCTCGCCCCAGGACGGTCTTGGAAGCCACACCTTC.